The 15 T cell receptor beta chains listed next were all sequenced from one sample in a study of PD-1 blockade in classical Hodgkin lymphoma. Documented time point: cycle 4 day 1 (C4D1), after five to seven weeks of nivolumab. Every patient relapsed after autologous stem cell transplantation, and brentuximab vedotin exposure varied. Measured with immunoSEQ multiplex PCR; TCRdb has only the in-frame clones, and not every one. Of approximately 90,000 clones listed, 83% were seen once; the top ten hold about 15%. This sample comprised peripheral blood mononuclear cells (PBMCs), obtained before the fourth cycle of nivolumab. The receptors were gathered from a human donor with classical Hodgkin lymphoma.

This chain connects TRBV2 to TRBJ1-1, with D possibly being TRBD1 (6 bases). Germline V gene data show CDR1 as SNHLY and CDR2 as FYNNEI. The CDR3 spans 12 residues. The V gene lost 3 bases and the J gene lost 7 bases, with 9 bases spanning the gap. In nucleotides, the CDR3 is TGTGCCAGCAGTGAGGGGGCAGGTGAAGCTTTCTTT. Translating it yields CASSEGAGEAFF.

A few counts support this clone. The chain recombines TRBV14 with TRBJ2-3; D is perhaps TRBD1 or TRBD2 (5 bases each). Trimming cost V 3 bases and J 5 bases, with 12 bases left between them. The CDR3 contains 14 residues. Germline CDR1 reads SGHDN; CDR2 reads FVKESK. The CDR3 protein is CASSHGTFGDTQYF. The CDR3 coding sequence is TGTGCCAGCAGCCACGGGACCTTCGGAGATACGCAGTATTTT.

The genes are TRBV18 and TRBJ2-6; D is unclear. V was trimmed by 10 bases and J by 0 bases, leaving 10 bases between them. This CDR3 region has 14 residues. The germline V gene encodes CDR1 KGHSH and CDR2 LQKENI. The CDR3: CAIPPSSGANVLTF. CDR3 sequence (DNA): TGTGCCATCCCTCCAAGCTCTGGGGCCAACGTCCTGACTTTC.

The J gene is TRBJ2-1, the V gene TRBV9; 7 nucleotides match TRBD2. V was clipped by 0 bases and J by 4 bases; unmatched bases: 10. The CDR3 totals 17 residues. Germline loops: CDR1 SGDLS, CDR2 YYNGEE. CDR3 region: CASSVDTLAEAYNEQFF. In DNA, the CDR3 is TGTGCCAGCAGCGTAGATACCCTAGCGGAGGCTTACAATGAGCAGTTCTTC.

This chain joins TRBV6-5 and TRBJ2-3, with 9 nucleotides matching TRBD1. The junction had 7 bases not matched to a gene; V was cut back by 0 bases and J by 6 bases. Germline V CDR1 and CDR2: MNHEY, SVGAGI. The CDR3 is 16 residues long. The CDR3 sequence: CASSYSWDRVSDTQYF. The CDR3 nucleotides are TGTGCCAGCAGTTACTCTTGGGACAGGGTATCGGATACGCAGTATTTT.

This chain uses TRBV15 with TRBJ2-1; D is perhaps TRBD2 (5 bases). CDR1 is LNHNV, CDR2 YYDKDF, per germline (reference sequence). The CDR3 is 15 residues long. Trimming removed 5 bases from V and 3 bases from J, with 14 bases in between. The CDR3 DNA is TGTGCCACCAGCGAGGAACTAGGTGGCTACAATGAGCAGTTCTTC. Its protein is CATSEELGGYNEQFF.

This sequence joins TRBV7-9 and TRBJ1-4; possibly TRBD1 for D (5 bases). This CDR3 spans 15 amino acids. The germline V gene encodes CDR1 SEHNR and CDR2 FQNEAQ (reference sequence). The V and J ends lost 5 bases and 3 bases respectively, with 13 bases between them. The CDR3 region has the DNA TGTGCCAGCAGCACAAAGGGACGTCCTAATGAAAAACTGTTTTTT. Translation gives CASSTKGRPNEKLFF.

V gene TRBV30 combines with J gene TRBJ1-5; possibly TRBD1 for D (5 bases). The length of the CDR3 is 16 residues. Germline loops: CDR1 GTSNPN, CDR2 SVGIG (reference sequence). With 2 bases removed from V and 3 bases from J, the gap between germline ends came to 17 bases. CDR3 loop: CAWSSKSQGTNQPQHF. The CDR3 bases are TGTGCCTGGAGTTCAAAATCTCAGGGTACCAATCAGCCCCAGCATTTT.

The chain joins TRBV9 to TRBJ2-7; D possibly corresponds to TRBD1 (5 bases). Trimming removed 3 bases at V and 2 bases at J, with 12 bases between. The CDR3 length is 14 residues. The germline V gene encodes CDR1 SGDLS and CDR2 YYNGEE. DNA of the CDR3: TGTGCCAGCAGCGAAGGGGCCCTTACCTACGAGCAGTACTTC. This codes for CASSEGALTYEQYF.

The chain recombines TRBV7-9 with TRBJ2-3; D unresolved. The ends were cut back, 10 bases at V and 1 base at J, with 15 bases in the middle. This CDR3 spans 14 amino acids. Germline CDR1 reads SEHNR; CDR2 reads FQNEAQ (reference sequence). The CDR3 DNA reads TGTGCCACCTCCGACTCACTTCGCACAGATACGCAGTATTTT. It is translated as CATSDSLRTDTQYF. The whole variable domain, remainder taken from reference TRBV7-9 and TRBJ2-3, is DTGVSQNPRHKITKRGQNVTFRCDPISEHNRLYWYRQTLGQGPEFLTYFQNEAQLEKSRLLSDRFSAERPKGSFSTLEIQRTEQGDSAMYLCATSDSLRTDTQYFGPGTRLTVL.

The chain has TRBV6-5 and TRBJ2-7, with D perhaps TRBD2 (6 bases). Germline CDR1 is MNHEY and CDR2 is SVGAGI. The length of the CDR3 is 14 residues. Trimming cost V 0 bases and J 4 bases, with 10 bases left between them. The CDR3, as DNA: TGTGCCAGCAGTTACTCGAGGGAGGTTTACGAGCAGTACTTC. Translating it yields CASSYSREVYEQYF.

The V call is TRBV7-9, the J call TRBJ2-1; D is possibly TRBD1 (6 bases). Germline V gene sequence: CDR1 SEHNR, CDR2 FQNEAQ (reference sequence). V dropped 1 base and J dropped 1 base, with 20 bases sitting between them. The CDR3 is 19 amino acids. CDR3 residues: CASSLEGVRVGQSYNEQFF. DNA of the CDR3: TGTGCCAGCAGCTTAGAGGGGGTTAGGGTAGGGCAGTCCTACAATGAGCAGTTCTTC.

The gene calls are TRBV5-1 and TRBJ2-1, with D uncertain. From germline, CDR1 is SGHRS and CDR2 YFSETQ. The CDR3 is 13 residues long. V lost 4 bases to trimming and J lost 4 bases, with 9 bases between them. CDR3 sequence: CASSPDVYNEQFF. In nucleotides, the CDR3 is TGCGCCAGCAGCCCGGACGTTTACAATGAGCAGTTCTTC.

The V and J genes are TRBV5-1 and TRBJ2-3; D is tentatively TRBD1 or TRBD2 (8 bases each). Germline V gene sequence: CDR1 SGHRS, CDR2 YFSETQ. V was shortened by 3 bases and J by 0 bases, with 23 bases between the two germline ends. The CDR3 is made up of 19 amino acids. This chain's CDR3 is CASSSTGAGGPGSTDTQYF. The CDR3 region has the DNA TGCGCCAGCAGCTCGACAGGGGCGGGAGGACCGGGTAGCACAGATACGCAGTATTTT.

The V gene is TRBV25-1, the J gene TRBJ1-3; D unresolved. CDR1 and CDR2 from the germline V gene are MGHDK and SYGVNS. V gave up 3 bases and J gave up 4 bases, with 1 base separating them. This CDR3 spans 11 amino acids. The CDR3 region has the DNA TGTGCCAGCAGTGACGGAAACACCATATATTTT. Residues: CASSDGNTIYF.